The 8 T cell receptor beta chains presented below share a single source sample, sequenced in a study of shared clonotypes between healthy human individuals. Some clones are missing from TCRdb's copy, which holds only in-frame ones; the method was immunoSEQ multiplex PCR. The sample gives about 2.3 million clones, roughly 92% of which show up once; 0.37% is in the top ten. What was sequenced was naive CD4+ T cells from PBMCs. Subset reported: CD45RA+ positively selected. These receptors all come from a man between 18 and 29 years old in good health. Some clones in this sample may be carry-over from other donors' samples.

V and J are TRBV29-1 and TRBJ2-7, with TRBD1 identical over 9 bases. The CDR3 consists of 14 residues. Unmatched junction bases numbered 12, after V lost 6 bases and J lost 6 bases. Germline-derived CDR1 and CDR2 are SQVTM and ANQGSEA. Written as DNA, the CDR3 is TGCAGCGTCGTTGGACGGACAGGGGTTAGCGAGCAGTACTTC. It encodes CSVVGRTGVSEQYF.

The V gene is TRBV18, the J gene TRBJ2-5; D remains ambiguous. CDR3 length: 15 amino acids. Germline V gives CDR1 KGHSH, CDR2 LQKENI. Trimming cost V 2 bases and J 5 bases, with 15 bases left between them. The CDR3 DNA reads as TGTGCCAGCTCACCAGAATATAATCGCCGGGAGACCCAGTACTTC. It encodes CASSPEYNRRETQYF.

The chain uses TRBV28 and TRBJ2-7; possible D gene TRBD1, 6 bases. V shed 7 bases and J shed 5 bases, with 18 bases lying between them. The germline V gene has CDR1 MDHEN and CDR2 SYDVKM. The CDR3 spans 14 residues. The CDR3 DNA is TGTGCCAGCACCATCAACAGGGTTGGGCACGAGCAGTACTTC. Its protein is CASTINRVGHEQYF.

With regard to this clone: The sample has other DNA sequences that encode this CDR3 too. The CDR3 loop reads CAISAAYEQYF. CDR3 bases: TGTGCCATCAGTGCAGCCTACGAGCAGTACTTC. The V call is TRBV10-3, the J call TRBJ2-7; D unclear. Trimming shortened V by 4 bases and J by 2 bases, and 3 bases separated the two germline ends. From germline, CDR1 is ENHRY and CDR2 SYGVKD. CDR3 length: 11 amino acids.

The V and J genes are TRBV5-1 and TRBJ2-2; TRBD1 or TRBD2 may be the D gene (5 bases each). Germline V gene data show CDR1 as SGHRS and CDR2 as YFSETQ. There are 14 residues in the CDR3. Trimming took 0 bases from V and 8 from J, leaving 11 bases between them. The CDR3 sequence: CASSLGGTQGELFF. Here the CDR3 DNA reads TGCGCCAGCAGCTTGGGTGGGACGCAGGGGGAGCTGTTTTTT.

The genes are TRBV27 and TRBJ2-5; TRBD1 might be the D (5 bases). The CDR3 loop spans 13 amino acids. V shed 6 bases and J shed 3 bases, with 11 bases lying between them. Germline loops: CDR1 MNHEY, CDR2 SMNVEV (reference sequence). The CDR3, as DNA: TGTGCCAGCAGGTGGACATTCGAAGAGACCCAGTACTTC. Its protein is CASRWTFEETQYF.

The gene calls are TRBV28 and TRBJ2-7; D perhaps matches TRBD2 (6 bases). Trimming took off 6 bases at V and 4 bases at J, with 13 bases between the two ends. Germline V lookup: CDR1 MDHEN, CDR2 SYDVKM. The CDR3 runs to 13 residues. CDR3 in amino acids: CASSTRERYEQYF. The CDR3 DNA sequence: TGTGCCAGCAGCACACGGGAGAGGTACGAGCAGTACTTC.

This chain uses TRBV9 with TRBJ2-4; 7 positions agree with TRBD1. The V and J ends lost 3 bases and 0 bases, in that order; junction bases with no gene match: 6. Germline lookup yields CDR1 SGDLS and CDR2 YYNGEE. This CDR3 region has 16 residues. CDR3 nucleotides: TGTGCCAGCAGCGCAGCAGGGGGTCTAGCCAAAAACATTCAGTACTTC. As protein: CASSAAGGLAKNIQYF.